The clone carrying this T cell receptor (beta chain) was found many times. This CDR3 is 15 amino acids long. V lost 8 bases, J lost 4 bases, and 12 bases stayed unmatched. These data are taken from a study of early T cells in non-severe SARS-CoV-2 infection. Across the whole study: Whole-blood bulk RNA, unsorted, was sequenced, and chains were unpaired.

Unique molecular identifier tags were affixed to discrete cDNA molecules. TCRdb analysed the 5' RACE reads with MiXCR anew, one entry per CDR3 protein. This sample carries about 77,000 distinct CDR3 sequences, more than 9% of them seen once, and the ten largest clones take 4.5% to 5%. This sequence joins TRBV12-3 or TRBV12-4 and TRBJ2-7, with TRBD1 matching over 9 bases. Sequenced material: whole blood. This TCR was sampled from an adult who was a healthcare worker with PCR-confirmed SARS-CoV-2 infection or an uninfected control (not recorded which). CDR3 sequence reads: CASGTGTGIGYEQYF. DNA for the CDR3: TGTGCCAGCGGAACCGGGACAGGGATCGGGTACGAGCAGTACTTC.